This TCR beta chain was identified during a study of glioma-infiltrating T cells. Germline CDR1 reads SGHRS; CDR2 reads YFSETQ. This CDR3 is built from 14 residues. With 0 bases clipped from V and 6 bases from J, the junction kept 5 bases outside the gene matches. TCR alpha and beta CDR3 regions were amplified from RNA using iRepertoire nested multiplex PCR. Each CDR3 protein is one row after TCRdb ran MiXCR on the multiplex PCR reads. This sample has roughly 100,000 distinct CDR3 sequences, with around 28% found just once. V gene TRBV5-1 combines with J gene TRBJ2-7, with 8 bases fitting TRBD1. The TCR sequence derives from a human donor with low-grade glioma or glioblastoma, undergoing nonglioma brain surgery, or in good health (not recorded which). Sequences were obtained from glioma tissue, nonneoplastic brain tissue, or PBMCs (not recorded which). The CDR3 DNA is TGCGCCAGCAGCTTGGAAGCAGGGGGCTTCGAGCAGTACTTC. It encodes CASSLEAGGFEQYF.